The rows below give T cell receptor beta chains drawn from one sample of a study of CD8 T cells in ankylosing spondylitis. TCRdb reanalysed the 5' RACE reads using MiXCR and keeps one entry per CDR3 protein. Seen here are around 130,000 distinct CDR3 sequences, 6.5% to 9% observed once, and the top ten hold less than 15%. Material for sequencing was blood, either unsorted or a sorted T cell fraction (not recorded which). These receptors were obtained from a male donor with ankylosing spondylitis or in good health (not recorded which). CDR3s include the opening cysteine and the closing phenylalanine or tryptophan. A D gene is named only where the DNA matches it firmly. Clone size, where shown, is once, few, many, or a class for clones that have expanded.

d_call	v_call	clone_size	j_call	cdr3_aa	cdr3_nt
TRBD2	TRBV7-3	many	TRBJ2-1	CASSAHVGLAGNEQFF	TGTGCCAGCAGCGCCCACGTGGGACTAGCGGGCAATGAGCAGTTCTTC
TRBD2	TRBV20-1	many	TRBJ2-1	CSASAGVNEQFF	TGCAGTGCTAGCGCGGGAGTGAATGAGCAGTTCTTC
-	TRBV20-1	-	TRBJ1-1	CSAEPRDRDTEAFF	TGCAGTGCGGAGCCGAGGGACCGGGACACTGAAGCTTTCTTT
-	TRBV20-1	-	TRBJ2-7	CSAHGPGVGEQYF	TGCAGTGCGCACGGGCCAGGGGTGGGCGAGCAGTACTTC
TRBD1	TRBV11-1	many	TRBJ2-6	CAIFGTGEGRGANVLTF	TGTGCCATCTTCGGGACAGGGGAAGGAAGAGGGGCCAACGTCCTGACTTTC
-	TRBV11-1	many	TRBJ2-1	CASSLGLDNEQFF	TGTGCCAGCAGCTTAGGCCTAGACAATGAGCAGTTCTTC
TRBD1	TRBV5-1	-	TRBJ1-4	CASSRNGQGTGEKLFF	TGCGCCAGCAGCCGGAACGGACAGGGGACAGGCGAAAAACTGTTTTTT
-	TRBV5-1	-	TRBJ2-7	CASSLMRGTGSYEQYF	TGCGCCAGCAGCTTGATGAGAGGGACGGGGTCCTACGAGCAGTACTTC
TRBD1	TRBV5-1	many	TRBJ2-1	CASSASTGGHLSYNEQFF	TGCGCCAGCAGCGCCTCTACAGGGGGCCATCTCTCCTACAATGAGCAGTTCTTC
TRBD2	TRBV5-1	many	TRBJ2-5	CASSLLAGVGETQYF	TGCGCCAGCAGCTTACTAGCGGGAGTTGGGGAGACCCAGTACTTC
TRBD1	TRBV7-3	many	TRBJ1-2	CASSLSGTESNYGYTF	TGTGCCAGCAGCCTCTCCGGGACAGAAAGTAACTATGGCTACACCTTC
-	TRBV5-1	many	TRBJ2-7	CASSLDTSRSEQYF	TGCGCCAGCAGCTTGGACACGAGTCGGAGTGAGCAGTACTTC
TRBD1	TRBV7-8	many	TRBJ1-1	CASSHRGPGAGGTEAFF	TGTGCCAGCAGCCACAGGGGTCCTGGCGCAGGGGGCACTGAAGCTTTCTTT
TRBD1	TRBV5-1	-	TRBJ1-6	CASSLGETGGVSPLHF	TGCGCCAGCAGCTTGGGAGAGACAGGGGGAGTTTCACCCCTCCACTTT
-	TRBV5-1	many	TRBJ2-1	CASSLGGSNNEQFF	TGCGCCAGCAGCTTGGGTGGGAGCAACAATGAGCAGTTCTTC
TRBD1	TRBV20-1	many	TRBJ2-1	CSARSGTGGFDSDEQFF	TGCAGTGCTAGATCGGGGACAGGGGGTTTTGATAGCGATGAGCAGTTCTTC
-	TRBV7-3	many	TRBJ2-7	CASSLTEGSEQYF	TGTGCCAGCAGCTTAACGGAGGGGTCCGAGCAGTACTTC
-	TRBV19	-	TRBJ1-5	CASSQAPNQPQHF	TGTGCCAGTAGTCAGGCCCCCAATCAGCCCCAGCATTTT
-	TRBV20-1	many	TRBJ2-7	CSARDRRQGLSYEQYF	TGCAGTGCTAGAGATAGGCGCCAGGGGCTATCCTACGAGCAGTACTTC
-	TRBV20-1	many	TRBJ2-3	CSARDASVRDTQYF	TGCAGTGCTAGAGATGCCAGCGTTCGAGATACGCAGTATTTT
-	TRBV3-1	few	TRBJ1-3	CASSTSTDTIYF	TGTGCCAGCAGCACCTCTACCGACACCATATATTTT
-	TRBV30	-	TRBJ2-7	CAWRRGGSSYEQYF	TGTGCCTGGCGTAGGGGGGGGAGCTCCTACGAGCAGTACTTC
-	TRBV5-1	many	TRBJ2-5	CASSLGGTQETQYF	TGCGCCAGCAGCTTGGGGGGGACGCAAGAGACCCAGTACTTC
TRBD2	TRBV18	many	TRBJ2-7	CASSPTGGYEQYF	TGTGCCAGCTCACCGACGGGGGGGTACGAGCAGTACTTC